The rows below give T cell receptor beta chains drawn from one sample of a study of blood T cells in healthy people across ages. TCRdb re-called the 5' RACE reads through MiXCR, storing one row per CDR3 protein. The table shows over 1,200,000 distinct CDR3 sequences, with roughly 64% occurring only once. The sequenced sample consisted of blood. Receptor source: a man between 18 and 29 years old in good health. Each CDR3 is given with its conserved first and last residue. D genes are given only for firm matches. Clone size, where shown, is once, few, many, or a class for clones that have expanded.

v_gene: TRBV10-3; d_gene: TRBD2; len: 16; j_gene: TRBJ2-1; abundance: few; CDR3aa: CAIRITSGGPPNEQFF; CDR3nt: TGTGCCATCAGGATTACTAGCGGGGGGCCCCCAAATGAGCAGTTCTTC
v_gene: TRBV28; d_gene: -; len: 14; j_gene: TRBJ1-5; abundance: -; CDR3aa: CASSLFVSNQPQHF; CDR3nt: TGTGCCAGCAGTTTATTTGTAAGCAATCAGCCCCAGCATTTT
v_gene: TRBV20-1; d_gene: TRBD2; len: 13; j_gene: TRBJ2-1; abundance: -; CDR3aa: CSAGLAGVNEQFF; CDR3nt: TGCAGTGCGGGACTAGCGGGAGTGAATGAGCAGTTCTTC
v_gene: TRBV5-1; d_gene: TRBD2; len: 16; j_gene: TRBJ2-1; abundance: -; CDR3aa: CASRHAGTNPYNEQFF; CDR3nt: TGCGCCAGCAGGCATGCCGGGACTAACCCCTACAATGAGCAGTTCTTC
v_gene: TRBV24-1; d_gene: -; len: 15; j_gene: TRBJ2-5; abundance: -; CDR3aa: CATSEWMGFGETQYF; CDR3nt: TGTGCCACCAGCGAATGGATGGGATTCGGGGAGACCCAGTACTTC
v_gene: TRBV20-1; d_gene: -; len: 14; j_gene: TRBJ2-1; abundance: few; CDR3aa: CSARSSSSYNEQFF; CDR3nt: TGCAGTGCTAGATCGTCTAGTTCCTACAATGAGCAGTTCTTC
v_gene: TRBV20-1; d_gene: -; len: 14; j_gene: TRBJ2-5; abundance: -; CDR3aa: CSARDHTGEETQYF; CDR3nt: TGCAGTGCTAGAGATCACACGGGAGAAGAGACCCAGTACTTC
v_gene: TRBV29-1; d_gene: -; len: 12; j_gene: TRBJ1-2; abundance: few; CDR3aa: CSVDSRVDGYTF; CDR3nt: TGCAGCGTTGACTCCAGGGTAGACGGCTACACCTTC
v_gene: TRBV5-1; d_gene: -; len: 16; j_gene: TRBJ2-2; abundance: -; CDR3aa: CASSATGALNTGELFF; CDR3nt: TGCGCCAGCAGCGCTACCGGGGCACTAAACACCGGGGAGCTGTTTTTT
v_gene: TRBV5-1; d_gene: -; len: 15; j_gene: TRBJ2-7; abundance: few; CDR3aa: CASSPRTEITYEQYF; CDR3nt: TGCGCCAGCAGCCCCAGGACGGAGATAACCTACGAGCAGTACTTC
v_gene: TRBV7-8; d_gene: -; len: 15; j_gene: TRBJ2-1; abundance: -; CDR3aa: CASSQDPYKYNERFF; CDR3nt: TGTGCCAGCAGCCAGGACCCTTATAAATACAATGAGCGGTTCTTC
v_gene: TRBV20-1; d_gene: -; len: 13; j_gene: TRBJ1-3; abundance: once; CDR3aa: CSAMVGAGNTIYF; CDR3nt: TGCAGTGCTATGGTAGGGGCTGGAAACACCATATATTTT
v_gene: TRBV27; d_gene: TRBD1; len: 16; j_gene: TRBJ2-3; abundance: once; CDR3aa: CASSLQGAKVTDTQYF; CDR3nt: TGTGCCAGCAGTTTACAGGGGGCGAAGGTGACAGATACGCAGTATTTT
v_gene: TRBV27; d_gene: TRBD1; len: 14; j_gene: TRBJ2-1; abundance: few; CDR3aa: CASSPGQGPNEQFF; CDR3nt: TGTGCCAGCAGCCCCGGACAGGGCCCCAATGAGCAGTTCTTC
v_gene: TRBV29-1; d_gene: TRBD1; len: 20; j_gene: TRBJ2-3; abundance: few; CDR3aa: CSVHGPRGQGTLRPTDTQYF; CDR3nt: TGCAGCGTCCACGGCCCCCGGGGACAGGGAACCCTTCGGCCCACAGATACGCAGTATTTT
v_gene: TRBV15; d_gene: -; len: 15; j_gene: TRBJ2-7; abundance: -; CDR3aa: CATSRDQGYSYEQYF; CDR3nt: TGTGCCACCAGCAGAGATCAAGGCTACTCCTACGAGCAGTACTTC
v_gene: TRBV6-6; d_gene: -; len: 15; j_gene: TRBJ2-7; abundance: -; CDR3aa: CASSYPGRSSYEQYF; CDR3nt: TGTGCCAGCAGTTATCCAGGCCGCTCCTCCTACGAGCAGTACTTC
v_gene: TRBV4-3; d_gene: -; len: 15; j_gene: TRBJ2-5; abundance: -; CDR3aa: CASSQDPSPGETQYF; CDR3nt: TGCGCCAGCAGCCAAGATCCGTCCCCGGGAGAGACCCAGTACTTC
v_gene: TRBV5-1; d_gene: TRBD1; len: 14; j_gene: TRBJ1-1; abundance: few; CDR3aa: CASSTTGGNTEAFF; CDR3nt: TGCGCCAGCAGCACCACAGGGGGGAACACTGAAGCTTTCTTT
v_gene: TRBV18; d_gene: TRBD1; len: 13; j_gene: TRBJ2-5; abundance: few; CDR3aa: CASSPDRKETQYF; CDR3nt: TGTGCCAGCTCACCGGACAGGAAAGAGACCCAGTACTTC
v_gene: TRBV27; d_gene: -; len: 15; j_gene: TRBJ1-6; abundance: once; CDR3aa: CASSLGPLYNSPLHF; CDR3nt: TGTGCCAGCAGTTTAGGGCCCCTCTATAATTCACCCCTCCACTTT
v_gene: TRBV5-1; d_gene: -; len: 13; j_gene: TRBJ2-5; abundance: -; CDR3aa: CASSGRAMETQYF; CDR3nt: TGCGCCAGCAGCGGCAGGGCAATGGAGACCCAGTACTTC
v_gene: TRBV12-3/TRBV12-4; d_gene: -; len: 15; j_gene: TRBJ2-1; abundance: -; CDR3aa: CASSPRLGKYNEQFF; CDR3nt: TGTGCCAGCAGTCCGCGACTAGGTAAATACAATGAGCAGTTCTTC
v_gene: TRBV9; d_gene: -; len: 14; j_gene: TRBJ2-1; abundance: -; CDR3aa: CASSVVREGPEQFF; CDR3nt: TGTGCCAGCAGCGTAGTAAGGGAAGGACCGGAGCAGTTCTTC
v_gene: TRBV2; d_gene: TRBD1; len: 16; j_gene: TRBJ2-1; abundance: few; CDR3aa: CASSEYGTGPYNEQFF; CDR3nt: TGTGCCAGCAGTGAATACGGGACAGGACCGTACAATGAGCAGTTCTTC
v_gene: TRBV10-3; d_gene: -; len: 15; j_gene: TRBJ2-6; abundance: few; CDR3aa: CAISESTTGANVLTF; CDR3nt: TGTGCCATCAGTGAGTCGACAACTGGGGCCAACGTCCTGACTTTC
v_gene: TRBV29-1; d_gene: TRBD1; len: 15; j_gene: TRBJ2-2; abundance: -; CDR3aa: CSVSGTGANTGELFF; CDR3nt: TGCAGCGTTTCCGGGACAGGAGCGAACACCGGGGAGCTGTTTTTT
v_gene: TRBV2; d_gene: -; len: 11; j_gene: TRBJ2-1; abundance: -; CDR3aa: CASSDLGSQFF; CDR3nt: TGTGCCAGCAGTGACCTAGGGTCGCAGTTCTTC
v_gene: TRBV6-2/TRBV6-3; d_gene: TRBD2; len: 16; j_gene: TRBJ2-4; abundance: -; CDR3aa: CAGSYGGGVAKNIQYF; CDR3nt: TGTGCCGGCAGTTACGGCGGGGGGGTCGCCAAAAACATTCAGTACTTC
v_gene: TRBV4-1; d_gene: -; len: 14; j_gene: TRBJ1-2; abundance: -; CDR3aa: CASSQEAVNYGYTF; CDR3nt: TGCGCCAGCAGCCAAGAAGCCGTTAACTATGGCTACACCTTC
v_gene: TRBV12-3/TRBV12-4; d_gene: -; len: 14; j_gene: TRBJ1-4; abundance: -; CDR3aa: CASSLGGLWEKLFF; CDR3nt: TGTGCCAGCAGTCTCGGGGGGCTTTGGGAAAAACTGTTTTTT
v_gene: TRBV29-1; d_gene: TRBD1; len: 15; j_gene: TRBJ2-5; abundance: -; CDR3aa: CSVETGQGVLETQYF; CDR3nt: TGCAGCGTTGAAACGGGACAGGGGGTCTTGGAGACCCAGTACTTC
v_gene: TRBV29-1; d_gene: -; len: 13; j_gene: TRBJ1-1; abundance: -; CDR3aa: CSVKQGGITEAFF; CDR3nt: TGCAGCGTGAAACAGGGTGGGATCACTGAAGCTTTCTTT
v_gene: TRBV14; d_gene: -; len: 15; j_gene: TRBJ1-4; abundance: -; CDR3aa: CASSQDITDGEKLFF; CDR3nt: TGTGCCAGCAGCCAAGATATAACAGATGGTGAAAAACTGTTTTTT
v_gene: TRBV6-1; d_gene: TRBD2; len: 19; j_gene: TRBJ2-5; abundance: -; CDR3aa: CASSANLGLAGVFGETQYF; CDR3nt: TGTGCCAGCAGTGCCAACTTGGGACTAGCGGGGGTATTCGGTGAGACCCAGTACTTC
v_gene: TRBV7-9; d_gene: -; len: 15; j_gene: TRBJ2-1; abundance: -; CDR3aa: CASSFSTGIDSEQFF; CDR3nt: TGTGCCAGCAGCTTCTCAACAGGGATTGATAGTGAGCAGTTCTTC
v_gene: TRBV30; d_gene: TRBD1; len: 13; j_gene: TRBJ1-4; abundance: -; CDR3aa: CAWRDRVWEKLFF; CDR3nt: TGTGCCTGGAGGGACAGGGTTTGGGAAAAACTGTTTTTT
v_gene: TRBV5-1; d_gene: TRBD1; len: 15; j_gene: TRBJ1-1; abundance: -; CDR3aa: CASSLRTGANTEAFF; CDR3nt: TGCGCCAGCAGCTTGAGGACAGGGGCGAACACTGAAGCTTTCTTT
v_gene: TRBV7-2; d_gene: TRBD1; len: 14; j_gene: TRBJ2-7; abundance: -; CDR3aa: CASSVAGTGNEQYF; CDR3nt: TGTGCCAGCAGCGTAGCCGGGACAGGGAACGAGCAGTACTTC
v_gene: TRBV2; d_gene: -; len: 16; j_gene: TRBJ2-1; abundance: -; CDR3aa: CASSAGDRDSYNEQFF; CDR3nt: TGTGCCAGCAGCGCGGGCGATCGAGACTCCTACAATGAGCAGTTCTTC
v_gene: TRBV7-2; d_gene: TRBD1; len: 15; j_gene: TRBJ2-7; abundance: -; CDR3aa: CASSSKDRLAYEQYF; CDR3nt: TGTGCCAGCAGCTCAAAGGACAGGTTAGCCTACGAGCAGTACTTC
v_gene: TRBV4-3; d_gene: -; len: 14; j_gene: TRBJ1-4; abundance: -; CDR3aa: CASSQALIGEKLFF; CDR3nt: TGCGCCAGCAGCCAAGCCCTCATCGGGGAAAAACTGTTTTTT
v_gene: TRBV10-3; d_gene: -; len: 12; j_gene: TRBJ2-5; abundance: -; CDR3aa: CAISVSEETQYF; CDR3nt: TGTGCCATCAGTGTTTCCGAAGAGACCCAGTACTTC
v_gene: TRBV20-1; d_gene: -; len: 16; j_gene: TRBJ1-1; abundance: few; CDR3aa: CSAEGGEGVVNTEAFF; CDR3nt: TGCAGTGCGGAGGGGGGGGAGGGGGTGGTGAACACTGAAGCTTTCTTT
v_gene: TRBV7-2; d_gene: -; len: 14; j_gene: TRBJ2-7; abundance: -; CDR3aa: CASSFRQANNEQYF; CDR3nt: TGTGCCAGCAGCTTTAGACAGGCTAACAATGAGCAGTACTTC
v_gene: TRBV7-2; d_gene: -; len: 13; j_gene: TRBJ2-3; abundance: few; CDR3aa: CASSLQWGDTQYF; CDR3nt: TGTGCCAGCAGCTTGCAGTGGGGGGATACGCAGTATTTT
v_gene: TRBV7-2; d_gene: -; len: 13; j_gene: TRBJ1-5; abundance: -; CDR3aa: CASSLTNGQPQHF; CDR3nt: TGTGCCAGCAGCTTAACCAACGGACAGCCCCAGCATTTT
v_gene: TRBV29-1; d_gene: -; len: 12; j_gene: TRBJ2-7; abundance: -; CDR3aa: CSVLTGSYEQYF; CDR3nt: TGCAGCGTTTTAACAGGTTCCTACGAGCAGTACTTC
v_gene: TRBV14; d_gene: -; len: 16; j_gene: TRBJ1-2; abundance: -; CDR3aa: CASSQEFGGAVDGYTF; CDR3nt: TGTGCCAGCAGCCAAGAGTTCGGGGGGGCTGTCGATGGCTACACCTTC
v_gene: TRBV15; d_gene: TRBD1; len: 14; j_gene: TRBJ1-1; abundance: -; CDR3aa: CATTKGTGNTEAFF; CDR3nt: TGTGCCACCACGAAAGGGACAGGGAACACTGAAGCTTTCTTT
v_gene: TRBV15; d_gene: TRBD2; len: 20; j_gene: TRBJ2-3; abundance: few; CDR3aa: CATRGTGTSGEIARPDTQYF; CDR3nt: TGTGCCACCAGAGGGACCGGGACTAGCGGGGAGATCGCACGGCCCGATACGCAGTATTTT
v_gene: TRBV7-2; d_gene: -; len: 19; j_gene: TRBJ2-7; abundance: few; CDR3aa: CASSLGFPGHTILPYEQYF; CDR3nt: TGTGCCAGCAGCTTAGGTTTTCCGGGACACACTATTCTTCCCTACGAGCAGTACTTC
v_gene: TRBV3-1; d_gene: -; len: 16; j_gene: TRBJ1-1; abundance: -; CDR3aa: CASSQDRPVMNTEAFF; CDR3nt: TGTGCCAGCAGCCAAGATCGCCCGGTAATGAACACTGAAGCTTTCTTT
v_gene: TRBV20-1; d_gene: TRBD2; len: 15; j_gene: TRBJ2-1; abundance: few; CDR3aa: CSARDRLAGNNEQFF; CDR3nt: TGCAGTGCTAGAGATAGGCTAGCGGGGAATAATGAGCAGTTCTTC
v_gene: TRBV9; d_gene: TRBD2; len: 15; j_gene: TRBJ2-1; abundance: -; CDR3aa: CASSARGLAGAEQFF; CDR3nt: TGTGCCAGCAGCGCCCGCGGACTAGCGGGAGCTGAGCAGTTCTTC